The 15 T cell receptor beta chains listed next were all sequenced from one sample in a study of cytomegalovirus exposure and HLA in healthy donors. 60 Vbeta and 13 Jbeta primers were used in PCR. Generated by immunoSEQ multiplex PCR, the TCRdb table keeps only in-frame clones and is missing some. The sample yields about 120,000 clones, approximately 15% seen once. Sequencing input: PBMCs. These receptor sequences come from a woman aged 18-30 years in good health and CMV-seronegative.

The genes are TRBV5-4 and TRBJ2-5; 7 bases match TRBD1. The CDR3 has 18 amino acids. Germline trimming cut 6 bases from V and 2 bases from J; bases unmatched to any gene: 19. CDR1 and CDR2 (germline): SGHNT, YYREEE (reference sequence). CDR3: CASNEFGQGEGGQETQYF. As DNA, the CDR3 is TGTGCCAGCAACGAGTTCGGGCAGGGGGAAGGTGGGCAAGAGACCCAGTACTTC.

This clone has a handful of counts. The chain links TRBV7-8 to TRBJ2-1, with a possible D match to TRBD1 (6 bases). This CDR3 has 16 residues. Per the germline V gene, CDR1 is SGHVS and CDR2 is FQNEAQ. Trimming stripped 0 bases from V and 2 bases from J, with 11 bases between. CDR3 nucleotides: TGTGCCAGCAGCTTAGCCGGGACAACCGCCTACAATGAGCAGTTCTTC. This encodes CASSLAGTTAYNEQFF.

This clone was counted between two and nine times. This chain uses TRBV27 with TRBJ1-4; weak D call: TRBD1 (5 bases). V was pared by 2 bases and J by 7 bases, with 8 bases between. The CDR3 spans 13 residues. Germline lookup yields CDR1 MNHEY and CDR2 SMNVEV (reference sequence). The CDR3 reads CASSLAGPEKLFF. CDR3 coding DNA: TGTGCCAGCAGTTTAGCAGGGCCTGAAAAACTGTTTTTT.

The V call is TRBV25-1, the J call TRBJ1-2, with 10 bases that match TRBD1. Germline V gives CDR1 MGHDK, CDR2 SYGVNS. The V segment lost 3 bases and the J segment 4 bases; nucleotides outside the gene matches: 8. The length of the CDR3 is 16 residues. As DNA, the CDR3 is TGTGCCAGCAGTGACCCCAGACAGGGGGCGAGCTATGGCTACACCTTC. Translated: CASSDPRQGASYGYTF.

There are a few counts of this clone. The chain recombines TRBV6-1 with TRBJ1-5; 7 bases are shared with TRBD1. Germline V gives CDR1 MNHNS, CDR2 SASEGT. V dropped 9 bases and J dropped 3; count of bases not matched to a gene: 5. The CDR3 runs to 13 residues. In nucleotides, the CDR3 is TGTGCCAGTAGGACAGGACCCAATCAGCCCCAGCATTTT. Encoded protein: CASRTGPNQPQHF.

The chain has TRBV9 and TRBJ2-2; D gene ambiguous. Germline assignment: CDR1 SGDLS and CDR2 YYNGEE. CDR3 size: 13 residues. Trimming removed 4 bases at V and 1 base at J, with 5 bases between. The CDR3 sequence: CASSLMNTGELFF. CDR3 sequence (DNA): TGTGCCAGCAGCCTAATGAACACCGGGGAGCTGTTTTTT.

CDR3 in DNA: TGTGCCAGCAGCCCCGGGGGGGGAAGAATTGGCTACACCTTC. Translated: CASSPGGGRIGYTF. V and J are TRBV7-9 and TRBJ1-2; the D gene is possibly TRBD1 (5 bases). CDR3 length equals 14 residues. V gave up 5 bases and J gave up 7 bases, with 17 bases separating them. The germline V gene encodes CDR1 SEHNR and CDR2 FQNEAQ (reference sequence). Filled out from reference TRBV7-9 and TRBJ1-2, the complete variable domain reads DTGVSQNPRHKITKRGQNVTFRCDPISEHNRLYWYRQTLGQGPEFLTYFQNEAQLEKSRLLSDRFSAERPKGSFSTLEIQRTEQGDSAMYLCASSPGGGRIGYTFGSGTRLTVV.

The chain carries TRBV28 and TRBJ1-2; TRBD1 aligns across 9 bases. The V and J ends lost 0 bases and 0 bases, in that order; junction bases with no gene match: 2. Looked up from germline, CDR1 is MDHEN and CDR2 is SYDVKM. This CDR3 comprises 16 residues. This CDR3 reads CASSLWWTGANYGYTF. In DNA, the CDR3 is TGTGCCAGCAGTTTATGGTGGACAGGGGCTAACTATGGCTACACCTTC.

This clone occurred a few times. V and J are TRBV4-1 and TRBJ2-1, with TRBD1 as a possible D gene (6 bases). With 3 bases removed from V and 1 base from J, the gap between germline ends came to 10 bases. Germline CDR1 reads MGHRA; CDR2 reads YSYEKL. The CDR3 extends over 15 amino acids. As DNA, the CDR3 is TGCGCCAGCAGCCACCGGGACACTTCCTACAATGAGCAGTTCTTC. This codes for CASSHRDTSYNEQFF.

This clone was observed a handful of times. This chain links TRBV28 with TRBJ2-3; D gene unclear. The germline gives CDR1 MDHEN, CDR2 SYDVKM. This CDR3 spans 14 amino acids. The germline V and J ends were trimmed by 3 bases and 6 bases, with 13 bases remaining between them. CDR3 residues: CASSFTTRFDTQYF. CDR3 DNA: TGTGCCAGCAGTTTTACGACGAGGTTCGATACGCAGTATTTT. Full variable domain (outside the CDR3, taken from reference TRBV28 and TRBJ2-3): DVKVTQSSRYLVKRTGEKVFLECVQDMDHENMFWYRQDPGLGLRLIYFSYDVKMKEKGDIPEGYSVSREKKERFSLILESASTNQTSMYLCASSFTTRFDTQYFGPGTRLTVL.

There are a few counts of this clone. CDR3 coding DNA: TGCAGCGTTGAAGGGGGCGCGGCAGGGATACATGGCTACACCTTC. Translating gives CSVEGGAAGIHGYTF. V usage is TRBV29-1 and J usage is TRBJ1-2, with D perhaps TRBD1 (5 bases). CDR1 and CDR2 from the germline V gene are SQVTM and ANQGSEA. Trimming removed 1 base at V and 6 bases at J, with 18 bases between. The CDR3 loop spans 15 amino acids.

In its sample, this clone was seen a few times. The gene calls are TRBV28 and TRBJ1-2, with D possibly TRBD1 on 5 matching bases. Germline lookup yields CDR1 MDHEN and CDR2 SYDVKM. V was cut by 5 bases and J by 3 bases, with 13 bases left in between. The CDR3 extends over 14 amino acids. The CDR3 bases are TGTGCCAGCAGTCTCCGCGGGACTGACTATGGCTACACCTTC. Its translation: CASSLRGTDYGYTF.

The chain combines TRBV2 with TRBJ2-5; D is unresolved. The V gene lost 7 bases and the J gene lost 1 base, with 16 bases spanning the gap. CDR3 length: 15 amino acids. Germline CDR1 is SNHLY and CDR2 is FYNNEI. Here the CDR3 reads CASNKAGEFQETQYF. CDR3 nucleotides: TGTGCCAGCAACAAGGCAGGCGAGTTCCAAGAGACCCAGTACTTC.

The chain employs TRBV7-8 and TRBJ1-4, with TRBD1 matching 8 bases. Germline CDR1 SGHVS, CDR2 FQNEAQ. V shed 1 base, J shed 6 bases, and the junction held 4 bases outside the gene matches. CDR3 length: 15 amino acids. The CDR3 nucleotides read TGTGCCAGCAGCTTAGTCAGGGGGCGGCATGAAAAACTGTTTTTT. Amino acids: CASSLVRGRHEKLFF.

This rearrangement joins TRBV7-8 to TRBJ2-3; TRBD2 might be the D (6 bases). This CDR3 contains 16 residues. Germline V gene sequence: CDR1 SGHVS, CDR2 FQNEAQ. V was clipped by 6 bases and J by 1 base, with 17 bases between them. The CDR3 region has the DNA TGTGCCAGCAGACCGTCGTGGAGGGCCGGCACAGATACGCAGTATTTT. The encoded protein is CASRPSWRAGTDTQYF.